The entry that follows covers one T cell receptor (beta chain) sequence. The study drew its donors from healthy HIV-negative adults without recent acute infections or vaccinations. The data were taken from a study of shared clonotypes between healthy human individuals. TCRdb keeps only in-frame clones here, not all; method: immunoSEQ multiplex PCR. The table records about 480,000 clones, 60% to 85% of them present only once. This clonotype was sampled from a woman between 40 and 50 years old in good health. Some clones in this sample may be carry-over from other donors' samples. Sequencing was performed on PBMCs.

The CDR3 DNA follows: TGTGCCAGCAGTGAATCGTGGGAGACCCAGTACTTC. Its protein is CASSESWETQYF. The chain combines TRBV6-1 with TRBJ2-5; D is undetermined. Germline CDR1 MNHNS, CDR2 SASEGT. This CDR3 spans 12 amino acids. V lost 2 bases and J lost 5, with 6 bases in between.